These 7 T cell receptor beta chains originate from one sample sequenced in a study of a mutant IDH1 vaccine in newly diagnosed glioma. These TCRs' antigens remain unknown. Some clones are missing from TCRdb's copy, which holds only in-frame ones; the method was immunoSEQ multiplex PCR. The sample includes under 40,000 clones, 80% to 85% of them seen just once. Time point noted: week 47, end of study. In the vaccine, a single dose held 300 ug of the mutant IDH1 20-mer peptide, along with topical imiquimod. This specimen was PBMCs, taken from a glioma patient whose treatment included an IDH1 peptide vaccine. Every receptor here comes from a man aged 25-40 years with glioma.

The chain carries TRBV29-1 and TRBJ2-4; the D gene is possibly TRBD1 (5 bases). From germline, CDR1 is SQVTM and CDR2 ANQGSEA. The CDR3 spans 13 residues. V was pared by 5 bases and J by 0 bases, with 8 bases between. The CDR3, as DNA: TGCAGCGTTTCCGACAGAGCCAAAAACATTCAGTACTTC. It codes for CSVSDRAKNIQYF.

Here the CDR3 reads CASSLGGAAGDTQYF. The CDR3, as DNA: TGTGCCAGCAGCTTAGGTGGGGCAGCAGGCGATACGCAGTATTTT. The chain carries TRBV7-2 and TRBJ2-3; the D gene is possibly TRBD1 (5 bases). Germline CDR1 and CDR2: SGHTA and FQGNSA. The CDR3 extends over 15 amino acids. V was clipped by 1 base and J by 6 bases, with 14 bases between them.

This sequence joins TRBV6-6 and TRBJ2-2; D not certain. Germline loops: CDR1 MNHNY, CDR2 SVGAGI (reference sequence). The V and J ends lost 4 bases and 0 bases respectively, with 12 bases between them. The length of the CDR3 is 16 residues. CDR3 DNA: TGTGCCAGCAGTTCCGATGAGACCGCGAACACCGGGGAGCTGTTTTTT. Residues: CASSSDETANTGELFF.

The table lists this clone with a count of one. This chain links TRBV5-5 with TRBJ2-7; D call uncertain. The CDR3 spans 17 residues. Trimming left V 1 base short and J 4 bases short, with 21 bases between. In germline, CDR1 is SGHKS, CDR2 YYEKEE (reference sequence). In DNA, the CDR3 is TGTGCCAGCAGCTTGCTTGGCCCGAATAGCAATTTATACGAGCAGTACTTC. Translating it yields CASSLLGPNSNLYEQYF.

The genes are TRBV2 and TRBJ1-3; D is unclear. The CDR3 consists of 14 residues. Trimming stripped 8 bases from V and 7 bases from J, with 18 bases between. The germline V gene encodes CDR1 SNHLY and CDR2 FYNNEI. The CDR3 reads CASSQIRSENTIYF. The CDR3, as DNA: TGTGCCAGCTCGCAAATTCGGTCTGAGAACACCATATATTTT.

This chain uses TRBV9 with TRBJ1-3; D unclear. Trimming took off 7 bases at V and 1 base at J, with 6 bases between the two ends. Germline V CDR1 and CDR2: SGDLS, YYNGEE. This CDR3 has 12 amino acids. Written as DNA, the CDR3 is TGTGCCAGCGGGTCATCTGGAAACACCATATATTTT. The encoded protein is CASGSSGNTIYF.

The chain has TRBV13 and TRBJ2-5; tentatively, D is TRBD1 (6 bases). V shed 0 bases and J shed 5 bases, with 22 bases lying between them. The CDR3 is 18 residues long. Germline V lookup: CDR1 PRHDT, CDR2 FYEKMQ (reference sequence). CDR3 DNA sequence: TGTGCCAGCAGCTTAGGGGCCCTACAGGGAGAGGTTGGGGAGACCCAGTACTTC. Protein product: CASSLGALQGEVGETQYF.